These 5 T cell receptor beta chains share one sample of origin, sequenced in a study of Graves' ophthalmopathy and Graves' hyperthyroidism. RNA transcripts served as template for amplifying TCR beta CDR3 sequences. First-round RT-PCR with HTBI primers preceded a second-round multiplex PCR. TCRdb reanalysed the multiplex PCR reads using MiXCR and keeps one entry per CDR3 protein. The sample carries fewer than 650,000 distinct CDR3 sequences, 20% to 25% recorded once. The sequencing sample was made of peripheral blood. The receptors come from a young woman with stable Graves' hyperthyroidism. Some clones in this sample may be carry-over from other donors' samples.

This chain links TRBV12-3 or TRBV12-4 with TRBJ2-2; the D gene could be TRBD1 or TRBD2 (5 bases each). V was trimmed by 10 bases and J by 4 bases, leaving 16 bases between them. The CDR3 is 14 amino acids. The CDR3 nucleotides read TGTGCCATCAGGGACCCCTGGGGCACCGGGGAGCTGTTTTTT. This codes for CAIRDPWGTGELFF.

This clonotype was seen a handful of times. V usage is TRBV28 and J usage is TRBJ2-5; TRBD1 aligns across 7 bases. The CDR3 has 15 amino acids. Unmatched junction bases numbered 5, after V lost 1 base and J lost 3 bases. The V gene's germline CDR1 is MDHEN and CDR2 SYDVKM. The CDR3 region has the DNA TGTGCCAGCAGTTTATCGGGGACAGCGAAAGAGACCCAGTACTTC. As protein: CASSLSGTAKETQYF.

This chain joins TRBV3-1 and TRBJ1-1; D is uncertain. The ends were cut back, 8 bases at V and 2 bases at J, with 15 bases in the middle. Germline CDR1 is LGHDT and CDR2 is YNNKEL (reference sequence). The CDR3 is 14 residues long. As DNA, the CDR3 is TGTGCCAGCGCGCGTAGGGCCTTAAACACTGAAGCTTTCTTT. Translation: CASARRALNTEAFF. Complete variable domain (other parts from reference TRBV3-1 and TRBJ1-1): DTAVSQTPKYLVTQMGNDKSIKCEQNLGHDTMYWYKQDSKKFLKIMFSYNNKELIINETVPNRFSPKSPDKAHLNLHINSLELGDSAVYFCASARRALNTEAFFGQGTRLTVV.

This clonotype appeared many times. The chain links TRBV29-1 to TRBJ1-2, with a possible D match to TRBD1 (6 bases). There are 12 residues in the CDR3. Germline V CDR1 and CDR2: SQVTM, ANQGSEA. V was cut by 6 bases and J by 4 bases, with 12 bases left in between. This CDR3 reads CSVADSSYGYTF. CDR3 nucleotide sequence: TGCAGCGTAGCGGACAGCTCCTATGGCTACACCTTC. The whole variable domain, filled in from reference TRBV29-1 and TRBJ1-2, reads SAVISQKPSRDICQRGTSLTIQCQVDSQVTMMFWYRQQPGQSLTLIATANQGSEATYESGFVIDKFPISRPNLTFSTLTVSNMSPEDSSIYLCSVADSSYGYTFGSGTRLTVV.

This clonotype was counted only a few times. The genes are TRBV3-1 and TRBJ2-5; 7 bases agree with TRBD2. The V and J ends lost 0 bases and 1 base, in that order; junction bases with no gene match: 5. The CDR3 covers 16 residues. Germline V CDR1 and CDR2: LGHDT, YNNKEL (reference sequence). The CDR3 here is CASSQDLGGTQETQYF. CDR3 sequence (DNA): TGTGCCAGCAGCCAAGATCTCGGGGGGACCCAAGAGACCCAGTACTTC.